This T cell receptor beta chain derives from a study of blood T cell repertoires in COVID-19. Study background: The United States, Italy and Spain were the sources of the acute and convalescent COVID-19 samples. T cells, B-cell-depleted T cells, or PBMCs supplied cDNA or gDNA.

Trimming removed 2 bases from V and 1 base from J, with 5 bases in between. Germline V CDR1 and CDR2: KGHSH, LQKENI. This CDR3 has 13 amino acids. Original processing methods: Scientists estimated how many nucleated cells there were by amplifying reference gene primers. Sequencing was performed with immunoSEQ multiplex PCR; in TCRdb, only in-frame clones are kept and a portion is missing. V and J calls plus clone size are reproduced from that table; the DNA served to infer D and trimming. The sample holds 150,000 to 200,000 clones, around 72% seen once. In its sample, this clone was seen a few times. This sequence originates from a woman older than 75 with acute or convalescent COVID-19. V and J are TRBV18 and TRBJ2-5; D gene ambiguous. The sample taken for sequencing was peripheral blood. CDR3 DNA sequence: TGTGCCAGCTCACCAATCCTCCAAGAGACCCAGTACTTC. This sequence encodes CASSPILQETQYF.